Following are 9 T cell receptor beta chains from one sample sequenced in a study of blood T cell repertoires in COVID-19. TCRdb's copy holds only in-frame clones and misses some; the assay was immunoSEQ multiplex PCR. The table shows approximately 92,000 clones, with around three quarters occurring only once. The sample taken for sequencing was peripheral blood. These receptors came from a man in his fifties who had recovered from COVID-19.

The chain employs TRBV2 and TRBJ2-1; D is perhaps TRBD2 (7 bases). Trimming took 9 bases from V and 7 from J, leaving 16 bases between them. Germline V gene sequence: CDR1 SNHLY, CDR2 FYNNEI. This CDR3 comprises 13 residues. The CDR3 nucleotides are TGTGCCAGTGAGGGGCGGGGGCGGAATGAGCAGTTCTTC. Translating it yields CASEGRGRNEQFF.

This chain uses TRBV9 with TRBJ2-5; 11 nucleotides line up with TRBD2. Trimming took 0 bases from V and 7 from J; bases not matched to a gene: 8. The CDR3 runs to 16 residues. CDR1 is SGDLS and CDR2 is YYNGEE in the germline V gene. The chain's CDR3 is CASSVEPSGGIGTQYF. The CDR3 DNA reads TGTGCCAGCAGCGTAGAGCCTAGCGGGGGGATAGGGACCCAGTACTTC.

The CDR3 reads CASSLWGRENIQYF. The DNA of the CDR3 is TGTGCCAGCAGCTTATGGGGGAGGGAAAACATTCAGTACTTC. V usage is TRBV7-2 and J usage is TRBJ2-4; 7 bases agree with TRBD2. Looked up from germline, CDR1 is SGHTA and CDR2 is FQGNSA. Unmatched junction bases numbered 3, after V lost 2 bases and J lost 5 bases. This CDR3 region has 14 residues.

The rearrangement uses TRBV6-1 and TRBJ2-1; 8 nucleotides line up with TRBD1. This CDR3 has 15 amino acids. Germline V gives CDR1 MNHNS, CDR2 SASEGT. The ends lost 3 bases at V and 8 bases at J; junction bases unmatched: 9. As DNA, the CDR3 is TGTGCCAGCAGTGACAGGACAGGGATACCCCATGAGCAGTTCTTC. Protein sequence: CASSDRTGIPHEQFF.

A few counts support this clone. The V call is TRBV10-1, the J call TRBJ2-2, with D possibly matching TRBD1 (5 bases). CDR3 length: 17 amino acids. Germline V gene lookup returns CDR1 WNHNN and CDR2 SYGVQD (reference sequence). V lost 0 bases, J lost 3 bases, and 14 bases lay in between. CDR3 bases: TGCGCCAGCAGTGAGTCTCGGCAGGGCGAGTACACCGGGGAGCTGTTTTTT. Translating gives CASSESRQGEYTGELFF.

The chain has TRBV7-3 and TRBJ2-1; the match to TRBD2 covers 8 bases. The CDR3 consists of 15 residues. Germline trimming cut 1 base from V and 9 bases from J; bases unmatched to any gene: 8. Germline V CDR1 and CDR2: SGHTA, FQGTGA. The CDR3 nucleotides read TGTGCCAGCAGCTTAAGTAGCGGGGCACGAGGTGAGCAGTTCTTC. Protein: CASSLSSGARGEQFF. Looking up the rest from reference TRBV7-3 and TRBJ2-1 gives the full variable domain: GAGVSQTPSNKVTEKGKYVELRCDPISGHTALYWYRQSLGQGPEFLIYFQGTGAADDSGLPNDRFFAVRPEGSVSTLKIQRTERGDSAVYLCASSLSSGARGEQFFGPGTRLTVL.

The chain employs TRBV7-2 and TRBJ2-7; possibly TRBD2 for D (5 bases). The ends were cut back, 1 base at V and 6 bases at J, with 19 bases in the middle. The CDR3 has 16 amino acids. CDR1 and CDR2 from the germline V gene are SGHTA and FQGNSA. CDR3 in DNA: TGTGCCAGCAGCTTAGATGTGGAGGTGGGAAATCGCGAGCAGTACTTC. Its translation: CASSLDVEVGNREQYF.

The chain links TRBV5-1 to TRBJ2-7, with a tentative D call TRBD2 (6 bases). V gave up 2 bases and J gave up 0 bases, with 12 bases separating them. Germline lookup yields CDR1 SGHRS and CDR2 YFSETQ. The CDR3 has 15 residues. The CDR3 protein is CASSFGGTSSYEQYF. CDR3 in DNA: TGCGCCAGCAGCTTCGGCGGGACCTCCTCCTACGAGCAGTACTTC. Using reference TRBV5-1 and TRBJ2-7 for the parts outside the CDR3, the full variable domain is KAGVTQTPRYLIKTRGQQVTLSCSPISGHRSVSWYQQTPGQGLQFLFEYFSETQRNKGNFPGRFSGRQFSNSRSEMNVSTLELGDSALYLCASSFGGTSSYEQYFGPGTRLTVT.

V is TRBV18 and J is TRBJ2-5; the match to TRBD2 covers 9 bases. The V segment lost 6 bases and the J segment 3 bases; nucleotides outside the gene matches: 5. CDR3 length equals 14 residues. Looked up from germline, CDR1 is KGHSH and CDR2 is LQKENI. In DNA form, the CDR3 reads TGTGCCAGCTCCGGAGTAGCGGGAGAAGAGACCCAGTACTTC. This gives the protein CASSGVAGEETQYF.